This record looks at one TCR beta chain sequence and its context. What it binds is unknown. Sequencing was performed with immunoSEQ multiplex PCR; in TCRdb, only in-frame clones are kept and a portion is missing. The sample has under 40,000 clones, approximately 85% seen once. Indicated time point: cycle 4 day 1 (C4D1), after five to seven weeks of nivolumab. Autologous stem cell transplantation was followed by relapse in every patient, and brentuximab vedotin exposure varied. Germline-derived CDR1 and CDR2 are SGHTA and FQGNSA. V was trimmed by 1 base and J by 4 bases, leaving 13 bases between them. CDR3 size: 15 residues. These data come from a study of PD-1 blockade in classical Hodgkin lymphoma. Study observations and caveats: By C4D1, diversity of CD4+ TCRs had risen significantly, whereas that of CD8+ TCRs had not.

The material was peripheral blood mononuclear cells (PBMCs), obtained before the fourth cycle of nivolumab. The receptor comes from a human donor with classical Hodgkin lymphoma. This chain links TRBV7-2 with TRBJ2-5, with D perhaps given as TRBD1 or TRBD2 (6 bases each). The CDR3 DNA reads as TGTGCCAGCAGCTTAGAAGGGGGGATTAGAGAGACCCAGTACTTC. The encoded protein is CASSLEGGIRETQYF.